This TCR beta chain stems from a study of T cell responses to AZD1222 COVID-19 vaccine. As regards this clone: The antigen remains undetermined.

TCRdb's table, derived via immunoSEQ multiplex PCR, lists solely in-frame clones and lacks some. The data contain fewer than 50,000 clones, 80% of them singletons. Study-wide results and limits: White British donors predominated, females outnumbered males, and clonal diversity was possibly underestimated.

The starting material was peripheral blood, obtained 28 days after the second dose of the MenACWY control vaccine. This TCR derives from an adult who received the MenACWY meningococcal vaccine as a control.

The CDR3 region is CASSLVGSYNEQFF. The DNA of the CDR3 is TGCGCCAGCAGCTTGGTAGGGAGCTACAATGAGCAGTTCTTC. The genes are TRBV5-1 and TRBJ2-1, with a possible D match to TRBD2 (5 bases). The CDR3 is made up of 14 amino acids. V was shortened by 0 bases and J by 3 bases, with 7 bases between the two germline ends. CDR1 is SGHRS and CDR2 is YFSETQ in the germline V gene.